These 21 T cell receptor beta chains originate from one sample sequenced in a study of shared clonotypes between healthy human individuals. Naive CD8 isolation took CD45RO-negative cells positively selected for CCR7 and excluded terminally differentiated effector memory CD45RA+ cells. Here immunoSEQ multiplex PCR was the method, and the copy in TCRdb shows in-frame clones only, minus some. The sample includes 1.5 million to 2.5 million clones, about 95% seen only once; the top ten take approximately 1.2%. The material sequenced was naive CD8+ T cells sorted from blood. The receptors stem from a man aged 18 to 29 in good health.

This clone showed up just a few times. The gene calls are TRBV2 and TRBJ1-2; 9 bases match TRBD1. Germline CDR1 SNHLY, CDR2 FYNNEI. V was clipped by 8 bases and J by 3 bases; unmatched bases: 7. The CDR3 covers 14 residues. The CDR3 DNA sequence: TGTGCCAGCTACACAGGGGGCTGGGACTATGGCTACACCTTC. It encodes CASYTGGWDYGYTF.

The chain combines TRBV9 with TRBJ2-2; D perhaps matches TRBD1 (5 bases). This CDR3 has 15 residues. V was trimmed by 3 bases and J by 1 base, leaving 10 bases between them. Germline CDR1 is SGDLS and CDR2 is YYNGEE. DNA for the CDR3: TGTGCCAGCAGCGAGCTCAGGGAGAACACCGGGGAGCTGTTTTTT. It yields the protein CASSELRENTGELFF.

V usage is TRBV5-5 and J usage is TRBJ1-6; 8 bases line up with TRBD1. The V gene's germline CDR1 is SGHKS and CDR2 YYEKEE (reference sequence). The trim removed 2 bases at V and 10 bases at J, leaving 8 bases unmatched. The CDR3 consists of 15 residues. The CDR3 DNA sequence: TGTGCCAGCAGCTTAGGGATGTCAGGGGGCTCACCCCTCCACTTT. This encodes CASSLGMSGGSPLHF.

With regard to this clone: Germline is not matched at one junction end, which may reflect a read error. The chain carries TRBV7-7 and TRBJ2-7; D is undetermined. This CDR3 has 15 amino acids. Germline assignment: CDR1 SSHAT and CDR2 FNYEAQ (reference sequence). This CDR3 reads CASSPVLSGAYEQYF. The CDR3 DNA reads as TGTGCTAGCAGCCCCGTATTATCAGGAGCCTACGAGCAGTACTTC.

The chain carries TRBV27 and TRBJ2-7; 7 bases fit TRBD1. This CDR3 contains 16 residues. J gave up 2 bases and V 6 bases, and 13 bases lay outside the gene matches. The germline V gene encodes CDR1 MNHEY and CDR2 SMNVEV (reference sequence). CDR3 in amino acids: CASSLAGTAITYEQYF. The CDR3 DNA reads TGTGCCAGCAGCCTCGCCGGGACAGCGATTACCTACGAGCAGTACTTC.

The J gene is TRBJ1-1, the V gene TRBV6-1, with 8 bases matching TRBD1. Germline assignment: CDR1 MNHNS and CDR2 SASEGT. The CDR3 length is 14 residues. Trimming took 6 bases from V and 3 from J; bases not matched to a gene: 6. CDR3 in amino acids: CASSPRGHYTEAFF. CDR3 nucleotides: TGTGCCAGCAGCCCCAGGGGGCATTACACTGAAGCTTTCTTT.

This rearrangement joins TRBV10-2 to TRBJ1-1, with D hard to call. Trimming pared 6 bases from V and 4 bases from J, leaving 12 bases between. This CDR3 has 13 amino acids. The germline CDR1 and CDR2 sequences are WSHSY and SAAADI. The CDR3 region is CASRDTDGTEAFF. The CDR3 DNA sequence: TGCGCCAGCAGAGACACAGACGGCACTGAAGCTTTCTTT.

The chain uses TRBV13 and TRBJ2-2, with 13 bases fitting TRBD2. V shed 5 bases, J shed 2 bases, and the junction held 5 bases outside the gene matches. Germline V gene sequence: CDR1 PRHDT, CDR2 FYEKMQ (reference sequence). The CDR3 has 17 amino acids. For the CDR3, the DNA is TGTGCCAGCAGCCTGGGACTAGCGGGACCAAACACCGGGGAGCTGTTTTTT. Translating gives CASSLGLAGPNTGELFF.

Turning to this clone: This CDR3 is also generated by other DNA sequences in the sample. The chain couples TRBV30 to TRBJ2-7; 7 bases line up with TRBD2. The CDR3 is 13 residues long. Germline loops: CDR1 GTSNPN, CDR2 SVGIG (reference sequence). The V gene end was trimmed by 2 bases and the J gene end by 3 bases; junction bases not matched to a gene: 4. The CDR3 nucleotides read TGTGCCTGGAGTCCAGGCGGGAGCTACGAGCAGTACTTC. Translating gives CAWSPGGSYEQYF.

The chain employs TRBV27 and TRBJ1-5, with TRBD1 matching over 12 bases. The CDR3 contains 19 residues. Germline trimming cut 3 bases from V and 5 bases from J; bases unmatched to any gene: 14. In germline, CDR1 is MNHEY, CDR2 SMNVEV (reference sequence). The CDR3 DNA is TGTGCCAGCAGTTTGCTCTCTCCGGGACAGGGGGCTCAAGATCAGCCCCAGCATTTT. It is translated as CASSLLSPGQGAQDQPQHF.

In the case of this clone: The same CDR3 arises from other DNA sequences in this sample as well. The chain recombines TRBV7-9 with TRBJ2-7; D is perhaps TRBD1 (5 bases). Trimming shortened V by 4 bases and J by 1 base, and 8 bases separated the two germline ends. This CDR3 comprises 13 residues. Germline V lookup: CDR1 SEHNR, CDR2 FQNEAQ (reference sequence). In DNA form, the CDR3 reads TGTGCCAGCAGCTCAGGACATTCCTACGAGCAGTACTTC. Translated, it gives CASSSGHSYEQYF.

This rearrangement joins TRBV6-5 to TRBJ1-6, with D possibly matching TRBD1 (5 bases). Trimming took off 0 bases at V and 13 bases at J, with 13 bases between the two ends. This CDR3 region has 14 residues. Germline CDR1 reads MNHEY; CDR2 reads SVGAGI. The CDR3 reads CASSYSGGISPLHF. CDR3 DNA: TGTGCCAGCAGTTACTCGGGGGGTATCTCTCCCCTCCACTTT.

This chain links TRBV4-1 with TRBJ2-7; 10 bases are shared with TRBD1. The CDR3 runs 16 residues. CDR1 is MGHRA, CDR2 YSYEKL, per germline. V lost 2 bases and J lost 7; bases outside the gene matches: 11. The CDR3 protein is CASSQQTGTGVNEQYF. For the CDR3, the DNA is TGCGCCAGCAGCCAACAAACCGGGACAGGGGTTAATGAGCAGTACTTC.

The CDR3 DNA reads as TGTGCCAGCAGCCGGGACATTACATCTGGTGAGCAGTTCTTC. Amino acid sequence: CASSRDITSGEQFF. The chain is built from TRBV7-8 and TRBJ2-1, with a tentative D call TRBD1 (6 bases). V lost 5 bases to trimming and J lost 9 bases, with 17 bases between them. This CDR3 has 14 residues. CDR1 SGHVS and CDR2 FQNEAQ come from the germline V gene.

The chain links TRBV19 to TRBJ2-7; D remains ambiguous. Between the trimmed V and J ends, which lost 5 bases and 2 bases, there was a span of 10 bases. CDR3 length: 13 residues. CDR1 LNHDA and CDR2 SQIVND come from the germline V gene (reference sequence). CDR3 amino acids: CASSGAAAYEQYF. CDR3 coding DNA: TGTGCCAGTAGTGGTGCCGCCGCCTACGAGCAGTACTTC.

This sequence joins TRBV9 and TRBJ2-3; 7 bases are shared with TRBD1. CDR3 length equals 16 residues. Germline V gene lookup returns CDR1 SGDLS and CDR2 YYNGEE. The junction had 12 bases not matched to a gene; V was cut back by 3 bases and J by 5 bases. CDR3 nucleotides: TGTGCCAGCAGCGACACAGGGGTCCCGGACGGAGATACGCAGTATTTT. Its protein product is CASSDTGVPDGDTQYF.

V usage is TRBV7-9 and J usage is TRBJ1-5; unclear D gene. The CDR3 consists of 11 residues. CDR1 and CDR2 from the germline V gene are SEHNR and FQNEAQ (reference sequence). Trimming cost V 2 bases and J 15 bases, with 11 bases left between them. The CDR3 reads CASSLSFIGHF. The CDR3 bases are TGTGCCAGCAGCTTATCCTTCATTGGGCATTTT.

The V call is TRBV14, the J call TRBJ1-1, with D tentatively TRBD1 (5 bases). The V and J ends lost 5 bases and 2 bases respectively, with 12 bases between them. CDR1 SGHDN and CDR2 FVKESK come from the germline V gene. CDR3 size: 14 residues. In DNA, the CDR3 is TGTGCCAGCAGCGAGTGGACAACCAACACTGAAGCTTTCTTT. Translating gives CASSEWTTNTEAFF.

The chain joins TRBV18 to TRBJ1-5; 9 bases agree with TRBD1. The CDR3 covers 14 residues. The germline gives CDR1 KGHSH, CDR2 LQKENI. J gave up 5 bases and V 4 bases, and 3 bases lay outside the gene matches. DNA for the CDR3: TGTGCCAGCTCACTGGACAGGGGTTATCAGCCCCAGCATTTT. Its protein is CASSLDRGYQPQHF.

This clone was seen a single time. V usage is TRBV11-2 and J usage is TRBJ1-1; the match to TRBD1 covers 11 bases. The CDR3 is made up of 19 amino acids. Trimming removed 1 base from V and 5 bases from J; junction bases left unmatched: 15. CDR1 is SGHAT and CDR2 is FQNNGV in the germline V gene. The DNA of the CDR3 is TGTGCCAGCAGCTTAGGCCGCGGACAGGGGGCATCGATGGAGACTGAAGCTTTCTTT. Its translation is CASSLGRGQGASMETEAFF.

The V gene is TRBV4-2, the J gene TRBJ2-7; D is perhaps TRBD1 (5 bases). CDR1 is LGHNA, CDR2 YNFKEQ, per germline. CDR3 length equals 13 residues. With 2 bases removed from V and 5 bases from J, the gap between germline ends came to 10 bases. The CDR3 spells CASSQQGSNEQYF. CDR3 nucleotides: TGTGCCAGCAGCCAACAGGGAAGCAACGAGCAGTACTTC.